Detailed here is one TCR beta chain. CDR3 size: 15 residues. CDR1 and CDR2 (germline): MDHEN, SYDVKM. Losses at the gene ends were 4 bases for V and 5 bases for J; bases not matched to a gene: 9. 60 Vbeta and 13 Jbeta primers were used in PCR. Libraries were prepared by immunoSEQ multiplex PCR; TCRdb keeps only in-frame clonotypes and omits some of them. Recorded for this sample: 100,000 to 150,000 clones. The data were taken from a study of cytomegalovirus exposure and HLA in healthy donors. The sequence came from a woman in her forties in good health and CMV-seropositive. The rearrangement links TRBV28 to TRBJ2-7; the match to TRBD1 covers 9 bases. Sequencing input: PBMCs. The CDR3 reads CASSSPRDRADEQYF. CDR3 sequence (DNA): TGTGCCAGCAGTTCTCCCCGGGACAGGGCCGACGAGCAGTACTTC.